These 6 T cell receptor beta chains were all obtained from the same sample, sequenced in a study of human T cells and chemical hapten exposure. In TCRdb, the RACE reads were re-called with MiXCR into one record per CDR3 protein. The sample has about 53,000 distinct CDR3 sequences, roughly 10% seen once. As for time point: pre-sensitization, week 0. Treatment given: therapeutic diphenylcyclopropenone sensitization with weekly scalp DPC. The sample here was whole blood, taken in connection with sensitization to the hapten diphenylcyclopropenone (DPC). Receptors were obtained from a man aged 40-50 years with alopecia areata. Some clones in this sample may be carry-over from other donors' samples.

The chain has TRBV28 and TRBJ2-5; 8 positions match TRBD2. Trimming removed 6 bases from V and 10 bases from J; junction bases left unmatched: 4. CDR3 length equals 11 residues. Germline V lookup: CDR1 MDHEN, CDR2 SYDVKM. For the CDR3, the DNA is TGTGCCAGCAGCCGCGCGGGGGGCCAGTACTTC. Translating it yields CASSRAGGQYF.

This clonotype has a handful of counts. The chain combines TRBV11-3 with TRBJ2-3; a possible D gene is TRBD2 (6 bases). V was cut by 1 base and J by 2 bases, with 13 bases left in between. The CDR3 length is 16 residues. Germline V gene sequence: CDR1 SGHNT, CDR2 YENEEA. The CDR3 nucleotides are TGTGCCAGCAGCTTAGGGATAGCGGACCCCACAGATACGCAGTATTTT. Its protein is CASSLGIADPTDTQYF.

This clonotype was observed a handful of times. This chain uses TRBV7-6 with TRBJ2-1; 7 bases line up with TRBD2. Unmatched junction bases numbered 10, after V lost 2 bases and J lost 9 bases. This CDR3 spans 15 amino acids. Germline V lookup: CDR1 SGHVS, CDR2 FNYEAQ. The CDR3 coding sequence is TGTGCCAGCAGCTTAAGGGCGGGAGACGAGGGTGAGCAGTTCTTC. Its protein is CASSLRAGDEGEQFF. The whole variable domain, remainder taken from reference TRBV7-6 and TRBJ2-1, is GAGVSQSPRYKVTKRGQDVALRCDPISGHVSLYWYRQALGQGPEFLTYFNYEAQQDKSGLPNDRFSAERPEGSISTLTIQRTEQRDSAMYRCASSLRAGDEGEQFFGPGTRLTVL.

CDR3 residues: CASSQGPRELFF. The CDR3 bases are TGTGCCAGCAGCCAGGGACCCCGGGAGCTGTTTTTT. The V gene is TRBV28, the J gene TRBJ2-2; possibly TRBD1 or TRBD2 for D (5 bases each). From germline, CDR1 is MDHEN and CDR2 SYDVKM. The V and J ends lost 6 bases and 9 bases respectively, with 11 bases between them. There are 12 residues in the CDR3.

The V gene is TRBV5-1, the J gene TRBJ2-3, with 8 nucleotides matching TRBD2. The CDR3 spans 16 residues. The germline V gene has CDR1 SGHRS and CDR2 YFSETQ. Trimming cost V 0 bases and J 6 bases; bases outside gene matches: 9. The CDR3 coding sequence is TGCGCCAGCAGCTTGGCGCCTAGCGGGTACGGGGATACGCAGTATTTT. It codes for CASSLAPSGYGDTQYF.

This clonotype was picked up a small number of times. The rearrangement links TRBV27 to TRBJ2-7; 11 nucleotides match TRBD2. CDR3 length: 20 amino acids. V lost 6 bases to trimming and J lost 4 bases; unmatched junction nucleotides: 23. Per the germline V gene, CDR1 is MNHEY and CDR2 is SMNVEV (reference sequence). The CDR3 sequence: CASRRQKSGLAGGVWYEQYF. CDR3 in DNA: TGTGCCAGCAGACGTCAGAAGAGTGGGCTAGCGGGAGGAGTTTGGTACGAGCAGTACTTC.